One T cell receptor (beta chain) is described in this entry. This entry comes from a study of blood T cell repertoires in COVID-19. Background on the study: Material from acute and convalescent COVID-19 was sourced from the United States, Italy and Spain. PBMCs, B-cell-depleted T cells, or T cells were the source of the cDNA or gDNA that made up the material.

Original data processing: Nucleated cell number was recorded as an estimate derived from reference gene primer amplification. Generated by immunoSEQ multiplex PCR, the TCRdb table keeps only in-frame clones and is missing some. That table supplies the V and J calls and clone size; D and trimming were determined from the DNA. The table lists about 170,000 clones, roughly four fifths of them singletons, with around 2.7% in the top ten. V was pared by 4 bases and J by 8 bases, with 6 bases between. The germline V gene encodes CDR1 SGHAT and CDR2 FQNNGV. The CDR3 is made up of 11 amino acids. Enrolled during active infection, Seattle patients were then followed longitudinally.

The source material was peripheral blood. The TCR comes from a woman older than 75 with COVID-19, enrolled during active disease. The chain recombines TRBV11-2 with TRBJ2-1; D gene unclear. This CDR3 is CASSSLYEQFF. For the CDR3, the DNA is TGTGCCAGCAGCTCCTTGTATGAGCAGTTCTTC.